This T cell receptor beta chain emerged from a study of identical twins. MiXCR was run by TCRdb on the 5' RACE reads, yielding one entry per CDR3 protein. The sample gives around 1.7 million distinct CDR3 sequences, roughly 35% of which show up once; 0.25% to 0.3% is in the top ten. This receptor was taken from a newborn girl in good health. Sequencing was performed on cord blood.

CDR3 DNA: TGTGCCAGCAGTCGTAAACTGTCGACAGGTCCTACCTCCTACGAGCAGTACTTC. This codes for CASSRKLSTGPTSYEQYF. V usage is TRBV12-3 or TRBV12-4 and J usage is TRBJ2-5; perhaps TRBD1 as D (6 bases). The J call may be incorrect, as the DNA end agrees better with TRBJ2-7. CDR3 length: 18 amino acids.